These T cell receptor beta chains were read from a single sample in a study of shared clonotypes between healthy human individuals. Repertoires were generated with immunoSEQ multiplex PCR, while TCRdb's copy carries only in-frame clones and drops some. The sample consists of approximately 510,000 clones, around 79% of them appearing once. The sequencing sample was made of PBMCs. The receptors here all came from a woman aged 40-49 years in good health. Some clones in this sample may be carry-over from other donors' samples. Both conserved end residues are part of each CDR3. Part of the rows lack a size; the others show once, few, many or a class for expanded clones.

TRBJ1-1 NA TRBV19 CASSPGVRMNTEAFF
TRBJ2-7 NA TRBV5-1 CASSPGGPYEQYF
TRBJ1-4 NA TRBV7-2 CASSLDRGVEKLFF
TRBJ2-1 NA TRBV7-1 CASSLGGTGINEQFF
TRBJ2-2 few TRBV9 CASSVGPGGTGELFF
TRBJ1-4 NA TRBV19 CASSISGREFEKLFF
TRBJ2-7 NA TRBV28 CAATTSSGGTYEQYF
TRBJ2-2 NA TRBV9 CASRPGSSTGELFF
TRBJ1-3 NA TRBV5-8 CASSVGQGSGNTIYF
TRBJ1-2 NA TRBV5-5 CASSLAAGANYGYTF
TRBJ2-7 NA TRBV6-6 CASSYSSANEQYF
TRBJ1-4 NA TRBV18 CASSPPGAFNEKLFF
TRBJ2-1 once TRBV7-9 CASSLSGYWNNEQFF
TRBJ1-1 NA TRBV7-9 CASSPDRAKDTEAFF
TRBJ2-4 NA TRBV28 CASSGGVYKARESKNIQYF
TRBJ1-2 NA TRBV19 CASSIGGRNYGYTF
TRBJ2-2 NA TRBV10-2 CASSGVVGSGELFF
TRBJ2-5 once TRBV2 CASNPQVQETQYF
TRBJ1-1 NA TRBV7-9 CASSRGPTGGTEAFF
TRBJ2-7 NA TRBV7-2 CASSFWGDAYEQYF
TRBJ1-5 NA TRBV2 CASSYDRGRGKPQHF
TRBJ2-2 NA TRBV28 CATVSFTGELFF
TRBJ2-2 NA TRBV7-2 CASSKRDSLTGELFF
TRBJ2-7 once TRBV28 CASSLAGGERYEQYF
TRBJ2-7 NA TRBV7-8 CASSLTGGYYEQYF
TRBJ2-3 NA TRBV2 CASSERGATDTQYF
TRBJ2-2 NA TRBV7-9 CASSPDRVTGELFF
TRBJ2-3 NA TRBV7-9 CASRIAVSTDTQYF
TRBJ2-1 NA TRBV2 CASNGLAGTPYNEQFF
TRBJ2-5 NA TRBV5-4 CASSLGLGTARETQYF
TRBJ1-2 NA TRBV19 CASSIGSLGYGYTF
TRBJ2-3 NA TRBV19 CASSMTGTANTQYF
TRBJ2-7 NA TRBV5-5 CASSLFSREQYF
TRBJ1-1 once TRBV4-2 CASSQATGQGLTEAFF
TRBJ1-3 NA TRBV30 CAWSPLTGNTIYF
TRBJ2-1 NA TRBV28 CASSLESLQYNEQFF
TRBJ1-1 NA TRBV21-1 CASRFALGEANTEAFF
TRBJ2-7 NA TRBV30 CAWRRRGLYEQYF
TRBJ2-3 NA TRBV15 CATSRDQGQGNTDTQYF
TRBJ2-1 NA TRBV28 CASSLYRGNEQFF
TRBJ2-1 NA TRBV29-1 CSVATGVNEQFF
TRBJ2-3 few TRBV10-3 CAISGGAARGTDTQYF
TRBJ2-1 few TRBV19 CASSQSGRIYNEQFF
TRBJ2-2 NA TRBV7-9 CASSQGVWWKGNRGELFF
TRBJ2-7 NA TRBV6-6 CASSYERYEQYF
TRBJ2-1 NA TRBV6-5 CASSRTSGPYNEQFF
TRBJ2-3 once TRBV11-3 CASSLEADTQYF
TRBJ2-3 NA TRBV6-4 CASSERTSPSDTQYF
TRBJ2-7 NA TRBV29-1 CSVVRADSSYEQYF
TRBJ2-1 NA TRBV29-1 CSVVKLAESGSYNEQFF
TRBJ2-3 few TRBV5-1 CASSFAEGASDTQYF
TRBJ1-5 NA TRBV6-1 CASRRGADNQPQHF
TRBJ2-1 few TRBV5-1 CASSLTSGTTTGSYNEQFF
TRBJ2-7 NA TRBV29-1 CSVETAGGPSEQYF